The subject of this entry is one T cell receptor (beta chain). The antigen this receptor binds is unknown. Base qualities are not recorded, but no much larger clone differs from it by a single base. Receptors were amplified or captured by the immunoSEQ multiplex PCR assay. Processing in the source paper ran as follows. A statistical classification framework was built for diagnosing cytomegalovirus status from the catalog of TCR beta chain sequences. Here the immuneACCESS table is served through TCRdb, limited to in-frame sequences with V and J called. Missing clones are a known gap in these copies; in checked studies unresolved V genes cover under half, and the rest lacks a known reason. V and J calls and clone size are copied from that table; D and trimming were computed from the DNA. Across this sample there are 150,000 to 200,000 clones, with 89% seen only once. Of the sample, 4% to 4.5% is held by the ten largest clones.

The data stem from a study of cytomegalovirus exposure and HLA in healthy donors (dated by TCRdb to about 2017). For the study in its entirety: The 500 to 800 repertoires of the first cohort and the 120 validation repertoires were produced on the same platform, according to a later analysis. Besides the first cohort of around 670 subjects, a separate validation cohort made up of roughly 120 different subjects was used. The study combined high-throughput TCR immunosequencing, statistical association of individual TCRs with disease status, and machine learning to predict cytomegalovirus infection status. The study was designed to test whether signatures of past pathogen exposure could be identified by cataloging public T cell receptors. Overall study results and their limits: In vitro tests confirmed that three of the cytomegalovirus-associated TCR beta chains recognize cytomegalovirus antigens. The authors suggested that the approach could potentially be generalized to other disease states and immunological phenotypes. A later analysis lacked HLA typing for the validation cohort, so it scored co-occurrence in that cohort across all 110 or so repertoires. Subsequent analysis determined that TCRs grouped into clusters in the first cohort also showed a tendency toward co-occurrence across the roughly 110 validation repertoires, and about 93% of cluster scores exceeded 0. Most TCR sequences were seen in very few donors, while some public TCRs were found in many individuals. The study listed 170 or so TCR beta chains as associated with cytomegalovirus. The classifier was reported to diagnose cytomegalovirus status with high specificity and sensitivity in both the original and validation cohorts.

Separate from the roughly 630-subject first cohort, the validation cohort of roughly 130 subjects was the group to which the donors belonged. From the cysteine through the phenylalanine, the CDR3 covers 18 amino acids. The only DNA kept is the CDR3, 54 bases in frame from the first base. Per the germline V gene, SGHTA is the CDR1 and FQGNSA is the CDR2. V was cut back by 1 base and J by 0 bases, leaving a gap of 17 bases between them. The sequenced sample consisted of PBMCs. This receptor was obtained from a man between 18 and 35 years old in good health and CMV-seropositive. The chain is assembled from TRBV7-2 and TRBJ2-3; TRBD2 might be the D gene, on 6 matching bases. The CDR3 is CASSLGLIAVYSTDTQYF. The nucleotide sequence is TGTGCCAGCAGCTTAGGACTCATAGCGGTATATAGCACAGATACGCAGTATTTT. When the CDR3 is completed using the reference TRBV7-2 and TRBJ2-3 genes on either side, the full variable domain is GAGVSQSPSNKVTEKGKDVELRCDPISGHTALYWYRQSLGQGLEFLIYFQGNSAPDKSGLPSDRFSAERTGGSVSTLTIQRTQQEDSAVYLCASSLGLIAVYSTDTQYFGPGTRLTVL.